These 10 T cell receptor beta chains were all obtained from the same sample, sequenced in a study of tumor and adjacent non-tumor tissue in lung cancer. Three rounds of nested PCR, following a modified ARM-PCR protocol, produced the TCRbeta library. TCRdb reanalysed the multiplex PCR reads using MiXCR and keeps one entry per CDR3 protein. The data show approximately 79,000 distinct CDR3 sequences, approximately 82% seen once. The template was RNA from unsorted bulk tissue. More than 3 cm separated this lung sample from the edge of the tumor. Input material: distant non-tumor lung tissue. The receptors stem from a man between 70 and 80 years old with non-small cell lung cancer.

The V gene is TRBV6-5, the J gene TRBJ1-1, with TRBD1 matching 8 bases. There are 14 residues in the CDR3. With V trimmed by 6 bases and J by 7 bases, 10 bases remained unmatched. CDR1 is MNHEY and CDR2 is SVGAGI in the germline V gene. The CDR3 DNA follows: TGTGCCAGCAGCCAGACAGGGGACTGTCGTGAAGCTTTCTTT. Its protein product is CASSQTGDCREAFF.

For this clonotype: Sequence at one end of the junction differs from germline and may be a read error. The gene calls are TRBV12-3 or TRBV12-4 and TRBJ2-4; a possible D gene is TRBD2 (5 bases). The length of the CDR3 is 15 residues. CDR3 residues: CVSSQQRLTKNIQYF. The CDR3 DNA reads as TGTGTCAGCAGCCAGCAGCGGCTAACCAAAAACATTCAATACTTC.

To note about this clonotype: At one end the junction does not follow the germline gene, possibly because of a read error. V usage is TRBV7-3 and J usage is TRBJ2-3; D is unclear. Germline V CDR1 and CDR2: SGHTA, FQGTGA. CDR3 length equals 15 residues. CDR3 sequence reads: CASSLRVANGDTQYF. The CDR3 region has the DNA TGTGCCAGTAGCTTAAGGGTCGCCAATGGAGATACGCAGTATTTT.

The CDR3 sequence is CASSLALSWSTDTQYF. The CDR3 DNA reads as TGTGCCAGCAGCTTAGCGTTAAGCTGGAGCACAGATACGCAGTATTTT. The J gene is TRBJ2-3, the V gene TRBV7-9; no firm D call. The germline V and J ends were trimmed by 0 bases and 0 bases, with 10 bases remaining between them. This CDR3 has 16 residues. CDR1 and CDR2 (germline): SEHNR, FQNEAQ (reference sequence). Full variable domain (outside the CDR3, taken from reference TRBV7-9 and TRBJ2-3): DTGVSQNPRHKITKRGQNVTFRCDPISEHNRLYWYRQTLGQGPEFLTYFQNEAQLEKSRLLSDRFSAERPKGSFSTLEIQRTEQGDSAMYLCASSLALSWSTDTQYFGPGTRLTVL.

This clonotype has at least ten counts. This chain uses TRBV6-5 with TRBJ2-7, with a possible D match to TRBD1 (6 bases). This CDR3 is built from 15 residues. V was pared by 6 bases and J by 4 bases, with 19 bases between. CDR1 is MNHEY and CDR2 is SVGAGI in the germline V gene. The CDR3 sequence is CASRTSGTPFYEQYF. In DNA, the CDR3 is TGTGCCAGCAGAACTTCCGGGACACCTTTTTACGAGCAGTACTTC.

The chain recombines TRBV12-3 or TRBV12-4 with TRBJ2-2, with TRBD2 identical over 8 bases. V shed 3 bases and J 4 bases; nucleotides not matched to a gene: 7. The CDR3 extends over 16 amino acids. The CDR3 spells CASSFVAGSFTGELFF. CDR3 in DNA: TGTGCCAGCAGTTTCGTAGCGGGAAGCTTCACCGGGGAGCTGTTTTTT.

The rearrangement joins TRBV29-1 to TRBJ2-1; D ambiguous. The ends were cut back, 2 bases at V and 0 bases at J, with 14 bases in the middle. This CDR3 spans 16 amino acids. Germline values: CDR1 SQVTM, CDR2 ANQGSEA. The CDR3, as DNA: TGCAGCGTTGAAAACCCAACGAGGAGCTCCTACAATGAGCAGTTCTTC. Translating it yields CSVENPTRSSYNEQFF.

This clonotype was seen just once. A much more abundant neighbour one base away suggests this may be a read error. The chain employs TRBV5-5 and TRBJ2-5; TRBD2 matches at 7 bases. The length of the CDR3 is 15 residues. The germline V gene has CDR1 SGHKS and CDR2 YYEKEE (reference sequence). The CDR3 here is CATSSTPGRGETQYF. The CDR3 DNA reads as TGTGCCACCAGCTCCACCCCAGGGAGGGGAGAGACCCAGTACTTC. Drawing the rest from reference TRBV5-5 and TRBJ2-5, the complete variable domain is DAGVTQSPTHLIKTRGQQVTLRCSPISGHKSVSWYQQVLGQGPQFIFQYYEKEERGRGNFPDRFSARQFPNYSSELNVNALLLGDSALYLCATSSTPGRGETQYFGPGTRLLVL.

Of note for this clonotype: The junction shows a germline mismatch at one end, possibly a read error. The V gene is TRBV6-2 or TRBV6-3, the J gene TRBJ2-1; TRBD2 might be the D (5 bases). Germline CDR1 and CDR2: MNHEY and SVGEGT. The CDR3 sequence is 14 residues long. Here the CDR3 DNA reads TGTGCCAGTAGTACGGGGAGCTCCTACAATGAGCAGATCTTC. Its protein is CASSTGSSYNEQIF.

About this clonotype itself: A much larger clone sits a single nucleotide away, making a read error possible. The chain links TRBV6-1 to TRBJ1-1; D ambiguous. Germline loops: CDR1 MNHNS, CDR2 SASEGT. The CDR3 length is 13 residues. DNA for the CDR3: TGTGCCGGCACCGCCCCATTCAACACTGAACCTTTCTTT. Translation gives CAGTAPFNTEPFF.